The next 25 T cell receptor beta chains were all read from a single sample in a study of cytomegalovirus exposure and HLA in healthy donors. Use of 60 Vbeta and 13 Jbeta primers characterized the PCR. TCRdb's copy holds only in-frame clones and misses some; the assay was immunoSEQ multiplex PCR. There are roughly 180,000 clones in the sample; roughly 80% occur only once, and 6% to 7.5% lies in the top ten. The sequencing sample was made of PBMCs. These receptors originate from a man aged 25-40 years in good health and CMV-seropositive.

The V call is TRBV10-2, the J call TRBJ2-7; TRBD2 matches at 12 bases. J lost 7 bases, V lost 7 bases, and 8 bases had no gene match. The CDR3 runs 14 residues. CDR1 and CDR2 from the germline V gene are WSHSY and SAAADI. CDR3 region: CASNGLAGGQEQYF. In DNA, the CDR3 is TGCGCCAGCAATGGTCTAGCGGGAGGGCAAGAGCAGTACTTC.

The chain joins TRBV27 to TRBJ2-5, with 8 bases fitting TRBD2. Germline-derived CDR1 and CDR2 are MNHEY and SMNVEV (reference sequence). Trimming took 6 bases from V and 0 from J; bases not matched to a gene: 3. The CDR3 spans 14 residues. The CDR3 is CASRAGGNQETQYF. CDR3 DNA: TGTGCCAGCAGGGCGGGGGGCAACCAAGAGACCCAGTACTTC.

In its sample, this clone was seen a few times. This rearrangement joins TRBV30 to TRBJ2-5; 7 bases agree with TRBD2. The germline V gene encodes CDR1 GTSNPN and CDR2 SVGIG (reference sequence). The CDR3 covers 14 residues. The V and J ends lost 0 bases and 3 bases, in that order; junction bases with no gene match: 4. The CDR3 region has the DNA TGTGCCTGGAGTGTACGCCTAGCGGAAGAGACCCAGTACTTC. This sequence encodes CAWSVRLAEETQYF.

The V gene is TRBV18, the J gene TRBJ1-2; TRBD1 might be the D (6 bases). V was clipped by 5 bases and J by 5 bases, with 18 bases between them. CDR1 is KGHSH and CDR2 is LQKENI in the germline V gene. The CDR3 runs to 15 residues. The CDR3 DNA sequence: TGTGCCAGCTCATACCCAAACCCAGGGGTTTATGGCTACACCTTC. Its protein is CASSYPNPGVYGYTF.

This rearrangement joins TRBV12-5 to TRBJ1-5; 8 positions agree with TRBD1. V lost 1 base to trimming and J lost 2 bases; unmatched junction nucleotides: 4. Germline loops: CDR1 LGHNT, CDR2 FRNRAP. CDR3 length equals 16 residues. Here the CDR3 reads CASGLGTGRRNQPQHF. CDR3 coding DNA: TGTGCTAGTGGTTTGGGGACAGGGAGGCGCAATCAGCCCCAGCATTTT. Combining the CDR3 with reference TRBV12-5 and TRBJ1-5 gives the whole variable domain DARVTQTPRHKVTEMGQEVTMRCQPILGHNTVFWYRQTMMQGLELLAYFRNRAPLDDSGMPKDRFSAEMPDATLATLKIQPSEPRDSAVYFCASGLGTGRRNQPQHFGDGTRLSIL.

The genes are TRBV5-6 and TRBJ2-3; 7 nucleotides align to TRBD1. The CDR3 spans 16 residues. Germline CDR1 and CDR2: SGHDT and YYEEEE. Trimming cost V 0 bases and J 4 bases; bases outside gene matches: 8. The CDR3 region has the DNA TGTGCCAGCAGCTTGGGGGGCAGGGGGATCGCAGATACGCAGTATTTT. The encoded protein is CASSLGGRGIADTQYF. Together with reference TRBV5-6 and TRBJ2-3, the CDR3 gives the full variable domain: DAGVTQSPTHLIKTRGQQVTLRCSPKSGHDTVSWYQQALGQGPQFIFQYYEEEERQRGNFPDRFSGHQFPNYSSELNVNALLLGDSALYLCASSLGGRGIADTQYFGPGTRLTVL.

CDR3 region: CASSLRGQARGYTF. The CDR3 DNA reads as TGTGCCAGCAGCTTACGGGGTCAGGCGCGTGGCTACACCTTC. The chain links TRBV7-6 to TRBJ1-2, with D uncertain. CDR3 size: 14 residues. CDR1 is SGHVS and CDR2 is FNYEAQ in the germline V gene. Trimming took 2 bases from V and 7 from J, leaving 14 bases between them.

V is TRBV6-1 and J is TRBJ2-7, with TRBD1 identical over 7 bases. Germline V CDR1 and CDR2: MNHNS, SASEGT. The V gene end was trimmed by 7 bases and the J gene end by 6 bases; junction bases not matched to a gene: 12. This CDR3 region has 14 residues. The CDR3 loop is CASTPGGSPSEQYF. CDR3 DNA: TGTGCCAGCACCCCAGGGGGATCCCCCTCCGAGCAGTACTTC.

This chain connects TRBV2 to TRBJ2-5; D is perhaps TRBD1 (7 bases). This CDR3 spans 14 amino acids. The germline CDR1 and CDR2 sequences are SNHLY and FYNNEI. The V gene lost 6 bases and the J gene lost 1 base, with 12 bases spanning the gap. The CDR3 nucleotides are TGTGCCAGCAGAACGCGGGACAGCCAAGAGACCCAGTACTTC. As protein: CASRTRDSQETQYF.

The J gene is TRBJ1-2, the V gene TRBV4-2, with D possibly TRBD1 on 5 matching bases. The CDR3 loop spans 18 amino acids. Looked up from germline, CDR1 is LGHNA and CDR2 is YNFKEQ. The germline V and J ends were trimmed by 0 bases and 3 bases, with 20 bases remaining between them. CDR3 sequence (DNA): TGTGCCAGCAGCCAAGATTTCCGGGAGGGGCCGCATCACTATGGCTACACCTTC. Residues: CASSQDFREGPHHYGYTF.

The V call is TRBV6-6, the J call TRBJ1-2, with 9 bases matching TRBD1. Germline V gene sequence: CDR1 MNHNY, CDR2 SVGAGI (reference sequence). V lost 2 bases and J lost 5; bases outside the gene matches: 9. The CDR3 runs to 16 residues. The CDR3 sequence is CASSYVSGTGRYGYTF. In nucleotides, the CDR3 is TGTGCCAGCAGTTACGTATCCGGGACAGGGAGGTATGGCTACACCTTC.

This clone was detected once. The chain is built from TRBV9 and TRBJ1-2; 12 bases are shared with TRBD1. Germline CDR1 reads SGDLS; CDR2 reads YYNGEE. This CDR3 contains 17 residues. J gave up 7 bases and V 3 bases, and 13 bases lay outside the gene matches. In DNA form, the CDR3 reads TGTGCCAGCAGCGCCGGGACAGGGGGCGTCAGTTTGTCTGGCTACACCTTC. Protein product: CASSAGTGGVSLSGYTF.

The rearrangement joins TRBV27 to TRBJ2-2; the D is unclear. Trimming stripped 4 bases from V and 3 bases from J, with 3 bases between. Germline lookup yields CDR1 MNHEY and CDR2 SMNVEV (reference sequence). CDR3 length: 12 residues. CDR3 nucleotides: TGTGCCAGCAGTTCCGACACCGGGGAGCTGTTTTTT. Its translation is CASSSDTGELFF.

This sequence joins TRBV28 and TRBJ2-1; 15 bases are shared with TRBD2. Per the germline V gene, CDR1 is MDHEN and CDR2 is SYDVKM. V lost 5 bases, J lost 9 bases, and 17 bases stayed unmatched. CDR3 length: 19 amino acids. CDR3 in DNA: TGTGCCAGCAGTCCCCGGACTAGCGGGAGGGAAAATGTCCGAGGTGAGCAGTTCTTC. This translates into CASSPRTSGRENVRGEQFF.

The chain carries TRBV27 and TRBJ2-7; the D gene is possibly TRBD1 (5 bases). Germline V CDR1 and CDR2: MNHEY, SMNVEV (reference sequence). The CDR3 is 15 residues long. V gave up 3 bases and J gave up 7 bases, with 19 bases separating them. The CDR3: CASSFRRDLALEQYF. CDR3 DNA: TGTGCCAGCAGTTTCCGCAGGGATCTGGCCTTAGAGCAGTACTTC.

CDR3 nucleotides: TGTGCCAGCAGCTTACGGCAGGTTCCCTCTGGGGCCAACGTCCTGACTTTC. It translates to CASSLRQVPSGANVLTF. V is TRBV7-9 and J is TRBJ2-6; D remains ambiguous. The CDR3 contains 17 residues. V lost 2 bases, J lost 0 bases, and 11 bases lay in between. Germline CDR1 is SEHNR and CDR2 is FQNEAQ (reference sequence).

The DNA for the CDR3 is TGCGCCAGCAGCCAGGGACAGAGCTCCTACAATGAGCAGTTCTTC. Protein: CASSQGQSSYNEQFF. V is TRBV5-1 and J is TRBJ2-1, with 7 bases lining up with TRBD1. Trimming cost V 4 bases and J 0 bases; bases outside gene matches: 4. CDR3 length equals 15 residues. CDR1 SGHRS and CDR2 YFSETQ come from the germline V gene.

The chain recombines TRBV5-1 with TRBJ2-1; no reliable D call. V lost 4 bases and J lost 1, with 18 bases in between. The CDR3 is 17 residues long. The germline V gene has CDR1 SGHRS and CDR2 YFSETQ. Written as DNA, the CDR3 is TGCGCCAGCAGCACCCGTCAGATTTTCAGGTCCTACAATGAGCAGTTCTTC. Its protein is CASSTRQIFRSYNEQFF. The full variable domain, its missing parts supplied by reference TRBV5-1 and TRBJ2-1, is KAGVTQTPRYLIKTRGQQVTLSCSPISGHRSVSWYQQTPGQGLQFLFEYFSETQRNKGNFPGRFSGRQFSNSRSEMNVSTLELGDSALYLCASSTRQIFRSYNEQFFGPGTRLTVL.

This clone was recorded a few times. The V gene is TRBV6-5, the J gene TRBJ1-4, with D unclear. V gave up 6 bases and J gave up 10 bases, with 12 bases separating them. The length of the CDR3 is 12 residues. The germline gives CDR1 MNHEY, CDR2 SVGAGI. CDR3 loop: CASRLVIGKLFF. The DNA for the CDR3 is TGTGCCAGCAGATTAGTAATCGGAAAACTGTTTTTT.

The chain combines TRBV4-3 with TRBJ1-2; TRBD1 is a possible D gene (5 bases). The CDR3 covers 14 residues. Germline CDR1 is LGHNA and CDR2 is YSLEER. V lost 0 bases and J lost 7, with 12 bases in between. CDR3 in amino acids: CASSQDMTAGGYTF. The CDR3 nucleotides read TGCGCCAGCAGCCAAGATATGACAGCGGGTGGCTACACCTTC.

The chain is built from TRBV10-2 and TRBJ2-5; TRBD2 is a possible D gene (5 bases). The CDR3 extends over 11 amino acids. Germline CDR1 WSHSY, CDR2 SAAADI. Between the trimmed V and J ends, which lost 10 bases and 5 bases, there was a span of 11 bases. Here the CDR3 DNA reads TGCGCCATCTTACTAGGGGAGACCCAGTACTTC. Translating it yields CAILLGETQYF.

The DNA of the CDR3 is TGTGCCAGCAGCTTAATAGGTAGCCCCGGGGAGCTGTTTTTT. Protein: CASSLIGSPGELFF. The chain links TRBV5-4 to TRBJ2-2; D is undetermined. This CDR3 is built from 14 residues. V was cut by 2 bases and J by 6 bases, with 11 bases left in between. Germline assignment: CDR1 SGHNT and CDR2 YYREEE (reference sequence).

The V gene is TRBV20-1, the J gene TRBJ2-7, with D uncertain. The length of the CDR3 is 11 residues. With 4 bases removed from V and 5 bases from J, the gap between germline ends came to 9 bases. Germline V gives CDR1 DFQATT, CDR2 SNEGSKA (reference sequence). The CDR3 reads CSATPMNEQYF. For the CDR3, the DNA is TGCAGTGCTACCCCTATGAACGAGCAGTACTTC.

This chain links TRBV9 with TRBJ2-2; D unresolved. This CDR3 comprises 16 residues. V lost 3 bases to trimming and J lost 4 bases, with 16 bases between them. Germline V lookup: CDR1 SGDLS, CDR2 YYNGEE. The CDR3 DNA is TGTGCCAGCAGCGCCTCTACTGGTCCGGGCACCGGGGAGCTGTTTTTT. This encodes CASSASTGPGTGELFF. The variable domain in full, completed from reference TRBV9 and TRBJ2-2, reads DSGVTQTPKHLITATGQRVTLRCSPRSGDLSVYWYQQSLDQGLQFLIQYYNGEERAKGNILERFSAQQFPDLHSELNLSSLELGDSALYFCASSASTGPGTGELFFGEGSRLTVL.

V is TRBV27 and J is TRBJ2-6; D is possibly TRBD1 (7 bases). CDR1 and CDR2 from the germline V gene are MNHEY and SMNVEV (reference sequence). V was cut by 7 bases and J by 4 bases, with 26 bases left in between. This CDR3 has 19 residues. The CDR3 coding sequence is TGTGCCAGCACCAAAAGAGGGGGGACCACAGGGGCCGGGGCCAACGTCCTGACTTTC. This sequence encodes CASTKRGGTTGAGANVLTF.